The clone carrying this T cell receptor (beta chain) has just a few counts. Its antigen is not identified. V was trimmed by 4 bases and J by 5 bases, leaving 17 bases between them. The length of the CDR3 is 16 residues. From germline, CDR1 is LGHNA and CDR2 YSLEER. Time point specified: newly diagnosed GD, antithyroid drugs for less than 3 months. From RNA extracted from PBMCs, the TCR library was made. EDTA tubes were used for drawing roughly 9 milliliters of peripheral blood. To make TCR beta libraries, researchers used iRepertoire HTBI primers and Arm-PCR of CDR3 regions. TCRdb ran MiXCR on the multiplex PCR reads and lists one entry per CDR3 protein. There are around 420,000 distinct CDR3 sequences in the sample; roughly 16% occur only once, and around a fifth lies in the top ten. This sample is drawn from a study of regulatory T cells in long-lasting Graves disease. Overall study findings and caveats: Persistent disease was associated with favored TRBV28 usage and with favored use of TRBJ1-2 and TRBJ2-5. A greater number of public clonotypes (approximately 2,700) was shared by persistent patients than by new patients (roughly 880).

The clonotype originates from a female donor with Graves disease. Specimen: peripheral blood mononuclear cells (PBMCs), collected at new diagnosis, from a patient treated with antithyroid drugs. The chain links TRBV4-3 to TRBJ1-4, with a weak D call TRBD1 (5 bases). CDR3: CASSPAWGRVNEKLFF. The CDR3 DNA reads TGCGCCAGCAGCCCAGCCTGGGGCAGGGTGAATGAAAAACTGTTTTTT.